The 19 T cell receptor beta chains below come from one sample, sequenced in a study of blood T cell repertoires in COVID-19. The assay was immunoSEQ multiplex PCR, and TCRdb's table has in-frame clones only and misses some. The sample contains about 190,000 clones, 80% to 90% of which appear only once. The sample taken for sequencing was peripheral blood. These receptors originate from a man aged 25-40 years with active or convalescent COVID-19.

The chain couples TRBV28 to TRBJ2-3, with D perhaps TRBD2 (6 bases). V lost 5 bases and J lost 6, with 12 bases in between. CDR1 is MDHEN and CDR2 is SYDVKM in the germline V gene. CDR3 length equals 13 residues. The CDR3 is CASSRDSGDTQYF. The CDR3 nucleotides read TGTGCCAGCAGTAGAGATAGCGGCGATACGCAGTATTTT. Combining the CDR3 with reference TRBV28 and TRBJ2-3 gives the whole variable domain DVKVTQSSRYLVKRTGEKVFLECVQDMDHENMFWYRQDPGLGLRLIYFSYDVKMKEKGDIPEGYSVSREKKERFSLILESASTNQTSMYLCASSRDSGDTQYFGPGTRLTVL.

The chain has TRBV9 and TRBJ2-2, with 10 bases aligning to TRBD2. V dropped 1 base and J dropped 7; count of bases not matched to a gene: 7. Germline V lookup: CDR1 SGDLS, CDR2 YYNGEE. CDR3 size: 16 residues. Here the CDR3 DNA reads TGTGCCAGCAGCGTAAGGCTAGCGGGAGCGGGCGGGGAGCTGTTTTTT. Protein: CASSVRLAGAGGELFF.

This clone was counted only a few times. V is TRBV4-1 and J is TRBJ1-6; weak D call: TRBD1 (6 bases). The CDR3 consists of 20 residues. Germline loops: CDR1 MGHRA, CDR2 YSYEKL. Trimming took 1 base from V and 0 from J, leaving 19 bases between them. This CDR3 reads CASSQVPPGALSSYNSPLHF. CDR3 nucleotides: TGCGCCAGCAGCCAAGTTCCGCCAGGGGCGTTGAGCTCCTATAATTCACCCCTCCACTTT.

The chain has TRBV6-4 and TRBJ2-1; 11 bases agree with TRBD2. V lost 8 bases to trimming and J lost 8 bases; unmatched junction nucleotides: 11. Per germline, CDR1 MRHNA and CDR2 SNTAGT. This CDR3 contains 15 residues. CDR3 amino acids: CASVRSGGAEDEQFF. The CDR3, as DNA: TGTGCCAGCGTACGTAGCGGGGGGGCCGAAGATGAGCAGTTCTTC.

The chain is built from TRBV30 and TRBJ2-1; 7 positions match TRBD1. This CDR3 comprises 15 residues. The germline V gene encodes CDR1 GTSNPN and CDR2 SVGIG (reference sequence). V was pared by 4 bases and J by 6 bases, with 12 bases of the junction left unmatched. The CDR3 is CAWTPAGGFSNEQFF. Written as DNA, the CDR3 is TGTGCCTGGACCCCGGCAGGGGGATTTTCCAATGAGCAGTTCTTC.

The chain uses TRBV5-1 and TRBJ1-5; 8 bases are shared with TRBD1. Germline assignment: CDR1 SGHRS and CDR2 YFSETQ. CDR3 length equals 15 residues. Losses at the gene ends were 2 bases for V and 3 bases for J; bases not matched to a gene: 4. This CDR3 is CASSLGQGNNQPQHF. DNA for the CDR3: TGCGCCAGCAGCTTAGGACAGGGTAACAATCAGCCCCAGCATTTT.

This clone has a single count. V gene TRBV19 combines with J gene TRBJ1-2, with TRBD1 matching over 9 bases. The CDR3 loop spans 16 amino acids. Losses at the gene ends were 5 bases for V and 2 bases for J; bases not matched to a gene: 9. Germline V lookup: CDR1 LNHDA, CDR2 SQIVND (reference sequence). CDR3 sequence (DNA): TGTGCCAGTAGTGGTCGTACAGGGGGCTTAAACTATGGCTACACCTTC. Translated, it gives CASSGRTGGLNYGYTF.

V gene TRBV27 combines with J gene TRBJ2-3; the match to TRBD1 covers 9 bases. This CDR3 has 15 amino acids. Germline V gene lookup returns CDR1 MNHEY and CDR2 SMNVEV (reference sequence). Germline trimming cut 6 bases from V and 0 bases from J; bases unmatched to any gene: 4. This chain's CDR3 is CASRTQGASTDTQYF. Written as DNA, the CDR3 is TGTGCCAGCAGGACACAGGGGGCGAGCACAGATACGCAGTATTTT.

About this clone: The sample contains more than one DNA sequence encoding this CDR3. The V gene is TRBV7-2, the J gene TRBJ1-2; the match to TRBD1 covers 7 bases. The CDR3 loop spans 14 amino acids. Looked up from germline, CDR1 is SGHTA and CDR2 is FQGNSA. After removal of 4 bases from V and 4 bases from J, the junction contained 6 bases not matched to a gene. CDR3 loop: CASSYRPGGYGYTF. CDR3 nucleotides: TGTGCCAGCAGCTATCGTCCAGGGGGCTATGGCTACACCTTC.

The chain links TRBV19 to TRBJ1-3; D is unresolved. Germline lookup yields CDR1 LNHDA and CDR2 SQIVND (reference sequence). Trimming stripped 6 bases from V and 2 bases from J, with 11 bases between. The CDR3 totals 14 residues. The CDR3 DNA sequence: TGTGCCAGTAGCTCTGGCGGGGCTGGAAACACCATATATTTT. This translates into CASSSGGAGNTIYF.

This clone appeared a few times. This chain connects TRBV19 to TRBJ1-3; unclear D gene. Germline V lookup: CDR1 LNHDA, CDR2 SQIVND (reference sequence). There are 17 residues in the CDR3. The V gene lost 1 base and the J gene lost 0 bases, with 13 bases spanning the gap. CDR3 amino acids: CASSIGPLAFSGNTIYF. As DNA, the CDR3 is TGTGCCAGTAGTATAGGTCCTTTGGCCTTCTCTGGAAACACCATATATTTT. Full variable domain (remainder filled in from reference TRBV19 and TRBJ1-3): DGGITQSPKYLFRKEGQNVTLSCEQNLNHDAMYWYRQDPGQGLRLIYYSQIVNDFQKGDIAEGYSVSREKKESFPLTVTSAQKNPTAFYLCASSIGPLAFSGNTIYFGEGSWLTVV.

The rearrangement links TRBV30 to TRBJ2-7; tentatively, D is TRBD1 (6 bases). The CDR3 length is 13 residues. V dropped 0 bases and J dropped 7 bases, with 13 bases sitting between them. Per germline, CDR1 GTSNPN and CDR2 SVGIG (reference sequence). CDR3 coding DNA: TGTGCCTGGAGTGTAGGGGGTGGCCTGGAGCAGTACTTC. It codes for CAWSVGGGLEQYF.

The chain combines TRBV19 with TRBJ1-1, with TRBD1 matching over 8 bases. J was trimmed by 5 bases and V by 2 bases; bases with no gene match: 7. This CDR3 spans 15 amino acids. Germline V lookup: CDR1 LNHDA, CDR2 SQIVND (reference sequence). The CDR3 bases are TGTGCCAGTAGTATATCGAGGACAGGGAGGACTGAAGCTTTCTTT. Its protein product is CASSISRTGRTEAFF.

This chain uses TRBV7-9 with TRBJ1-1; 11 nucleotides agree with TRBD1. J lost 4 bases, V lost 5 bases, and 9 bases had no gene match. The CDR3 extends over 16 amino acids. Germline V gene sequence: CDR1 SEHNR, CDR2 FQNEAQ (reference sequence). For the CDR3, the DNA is TGTGCCAGCAGCCTCGGACAGGGGGCGCGGGGCACTGAAGCTTTCTTT. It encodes CASSLGQGARGTEAFF.

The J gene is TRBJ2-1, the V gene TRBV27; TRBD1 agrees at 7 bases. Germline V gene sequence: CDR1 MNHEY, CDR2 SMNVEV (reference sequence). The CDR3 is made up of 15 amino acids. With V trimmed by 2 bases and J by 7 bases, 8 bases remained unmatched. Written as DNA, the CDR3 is TGTGCCAGCAGTTTAACAGGGGCGACTGGGAATGAGCAGTTCTTC. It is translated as CASSLTGATGNEQFF.

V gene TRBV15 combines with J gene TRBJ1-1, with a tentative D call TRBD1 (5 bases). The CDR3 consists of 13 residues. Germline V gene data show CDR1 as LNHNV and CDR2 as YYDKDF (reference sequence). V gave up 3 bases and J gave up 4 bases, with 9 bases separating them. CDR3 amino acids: CATSRRQFTEAFF. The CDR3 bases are TGTGCCACCAGCAGGCGACAGTTCACTGAAGCTTTCTTT.

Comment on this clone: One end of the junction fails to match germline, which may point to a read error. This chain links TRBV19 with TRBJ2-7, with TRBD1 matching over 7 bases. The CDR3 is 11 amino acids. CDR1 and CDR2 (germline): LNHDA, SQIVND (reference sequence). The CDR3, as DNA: TGTGCCAGTAGCCCCCCCCCGGGACAGACCTTC. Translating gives CASSPPPGQTF.

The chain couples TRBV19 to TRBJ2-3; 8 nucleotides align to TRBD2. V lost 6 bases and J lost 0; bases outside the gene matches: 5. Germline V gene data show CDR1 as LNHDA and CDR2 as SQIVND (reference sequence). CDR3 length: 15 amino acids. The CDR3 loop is CASRVRGGSTDTQYF. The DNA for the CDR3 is TGTGCCAGTAGGGTCCGGGGGGGTAGCACAGATACGCAGTATTTT.

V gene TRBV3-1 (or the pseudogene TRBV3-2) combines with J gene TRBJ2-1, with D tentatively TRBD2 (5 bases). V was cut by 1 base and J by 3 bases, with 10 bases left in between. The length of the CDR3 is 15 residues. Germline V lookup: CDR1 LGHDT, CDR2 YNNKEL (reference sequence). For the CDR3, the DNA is TGTGCCAGCAGCCAAGGTAACGGGAACTACAATGAGCAGTTCTTC. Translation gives CASSQGNGNYNEQFF.